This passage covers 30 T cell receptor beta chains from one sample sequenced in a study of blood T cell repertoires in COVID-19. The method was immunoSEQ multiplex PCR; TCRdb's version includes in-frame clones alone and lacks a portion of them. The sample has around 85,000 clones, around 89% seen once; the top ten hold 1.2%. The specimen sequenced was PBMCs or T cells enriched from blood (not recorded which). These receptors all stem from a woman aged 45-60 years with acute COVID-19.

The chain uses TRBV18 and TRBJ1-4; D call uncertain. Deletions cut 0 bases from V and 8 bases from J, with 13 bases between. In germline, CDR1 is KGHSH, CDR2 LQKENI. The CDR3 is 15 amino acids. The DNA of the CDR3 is TGTGCCAGCTCACCACCTGCCAGATCTGAAGAAAAACTGTTTTTT. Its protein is CASSPPARSEEKLFF. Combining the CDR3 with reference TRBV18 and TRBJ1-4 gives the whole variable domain NAGVMQNPRHLVRRRGQEARLRCSPMKGHSHVYWYRQLPEEGLKFMVYLQKENIIDESGMPKERFSAEFPKEGPSILRIQQVVRGDSAAYFCASSPPARSEEKLFFGSGTQLSVL.

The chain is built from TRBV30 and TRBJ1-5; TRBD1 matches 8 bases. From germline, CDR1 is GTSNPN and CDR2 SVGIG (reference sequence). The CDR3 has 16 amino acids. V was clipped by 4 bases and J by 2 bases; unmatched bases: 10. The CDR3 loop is CAWTPGQASGNQPQHF. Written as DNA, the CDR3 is TGTGCCTGGACCCCGGGACAGGCTTCTGGCAATCAGCCCCAGCATTTT.

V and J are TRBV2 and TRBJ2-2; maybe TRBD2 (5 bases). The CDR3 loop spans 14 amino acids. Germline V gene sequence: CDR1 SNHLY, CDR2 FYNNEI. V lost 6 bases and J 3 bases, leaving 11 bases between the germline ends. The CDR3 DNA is TGTGCCAGCAGGCCCGGGGATTACACCGGGGAGCTGTTTTTT. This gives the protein CASRPGDYTGELFF.

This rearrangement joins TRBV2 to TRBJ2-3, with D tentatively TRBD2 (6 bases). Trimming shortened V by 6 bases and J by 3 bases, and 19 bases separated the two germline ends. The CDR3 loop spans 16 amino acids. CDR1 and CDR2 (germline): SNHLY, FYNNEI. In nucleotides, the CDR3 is TGTGCCAGCAGGATACTAGCTCCCGAGGGGACAGATACGCAGTATTTT. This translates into CASRILAPEGTDTQYF.

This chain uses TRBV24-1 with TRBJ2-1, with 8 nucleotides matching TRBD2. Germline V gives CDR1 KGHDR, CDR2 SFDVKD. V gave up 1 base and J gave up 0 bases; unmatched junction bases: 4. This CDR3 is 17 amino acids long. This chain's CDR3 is CATSDFSSGSSYNEQFF. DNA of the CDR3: TGTGCCACCAGTGATTTCTCCAGCGGGAGCTCCTACAATGAGCAGTTCTTC.

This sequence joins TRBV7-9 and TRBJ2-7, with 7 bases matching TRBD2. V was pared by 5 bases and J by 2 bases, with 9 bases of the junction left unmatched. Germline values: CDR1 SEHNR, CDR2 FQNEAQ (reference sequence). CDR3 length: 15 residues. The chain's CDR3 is CASSQAGTVTYEQYF. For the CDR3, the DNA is TGTGCCAGCAGCCAAGCGGGGACGGTAACCTACGAGCAGTACTTC.

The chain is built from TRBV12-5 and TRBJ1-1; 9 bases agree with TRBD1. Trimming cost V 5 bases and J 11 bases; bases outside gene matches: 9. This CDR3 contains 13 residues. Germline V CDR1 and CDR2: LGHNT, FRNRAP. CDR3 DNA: TGTGCTAGTGGTGTGTGGGACAGGGTCGGGGCTTTCTTT. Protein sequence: CASGVWDRVGAFF.

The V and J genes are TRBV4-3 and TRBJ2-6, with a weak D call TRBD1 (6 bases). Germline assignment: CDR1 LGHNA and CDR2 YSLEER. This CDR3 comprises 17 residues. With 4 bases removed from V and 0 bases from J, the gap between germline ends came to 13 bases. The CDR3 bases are TGCGCCAGCAGCCCTTATGCGGACAGCTCTGGGGCCAACGTCCTGACTTTC. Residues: CASSPYADSSGANVLTF.

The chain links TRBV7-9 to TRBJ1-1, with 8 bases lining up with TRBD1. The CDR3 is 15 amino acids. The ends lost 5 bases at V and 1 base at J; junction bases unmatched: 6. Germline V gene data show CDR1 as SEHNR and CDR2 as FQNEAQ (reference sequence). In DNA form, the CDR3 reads TGTGCCAGCAGCCCCGGGACAGGAAGGAACACTGAAGCTTTCTTT. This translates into CASSPGTGRNTEAFF.

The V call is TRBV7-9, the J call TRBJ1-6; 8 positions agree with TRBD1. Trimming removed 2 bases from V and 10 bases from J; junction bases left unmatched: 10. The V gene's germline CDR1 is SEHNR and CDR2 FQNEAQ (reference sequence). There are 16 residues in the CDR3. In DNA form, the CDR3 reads TGTGCCAGCAGCTTATCCGGGACAGGAGGGGGATCACCCCTCCACTTT. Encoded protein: CASSLSGTGGGSPLHF.

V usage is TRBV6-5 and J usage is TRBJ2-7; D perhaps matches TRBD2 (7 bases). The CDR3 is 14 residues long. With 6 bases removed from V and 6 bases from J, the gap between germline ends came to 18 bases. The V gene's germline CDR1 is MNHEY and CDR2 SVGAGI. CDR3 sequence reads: CASRMRGRGAEQYF. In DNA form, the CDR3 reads TGTGCCAGCAGGATGAGGGGGAGGGGGGCCGAGCAGTACTTC.

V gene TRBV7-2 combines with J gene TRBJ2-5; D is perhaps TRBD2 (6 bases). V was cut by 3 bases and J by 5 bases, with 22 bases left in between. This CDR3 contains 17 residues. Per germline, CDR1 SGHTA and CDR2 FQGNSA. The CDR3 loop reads CASSFRERGRLGETQYF. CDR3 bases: TGTGCCAGCAGCTTCCGGGAGAGGGGAAGGTTGGGTGAGACCCAGTACTTC.

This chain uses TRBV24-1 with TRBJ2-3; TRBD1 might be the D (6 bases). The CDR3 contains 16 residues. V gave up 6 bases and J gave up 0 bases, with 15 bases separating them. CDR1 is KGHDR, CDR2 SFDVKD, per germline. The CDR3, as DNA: TGTGCCACCAGTAACGGTCCGGGACAAAGCACAGATACGCAGTATTTT. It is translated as CATSNGPGQSTDTQYF.

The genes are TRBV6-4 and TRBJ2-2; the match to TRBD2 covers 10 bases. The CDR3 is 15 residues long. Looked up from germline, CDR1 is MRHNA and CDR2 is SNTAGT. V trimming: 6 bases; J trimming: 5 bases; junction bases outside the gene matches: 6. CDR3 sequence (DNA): TGTGCCAGCAGAGTTACTAGCGGGATGACCGGGGAGCTGTTTTTT. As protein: CASRVTSGMTGELFF.

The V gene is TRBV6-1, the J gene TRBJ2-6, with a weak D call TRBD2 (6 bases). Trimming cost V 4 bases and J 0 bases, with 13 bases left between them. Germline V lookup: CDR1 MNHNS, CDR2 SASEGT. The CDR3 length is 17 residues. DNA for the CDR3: TGTGCCAGCAGTGTAAGCGGGTTACGCTCTGGGGCCAACGTCCTGACTTTC. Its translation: CASSVSGLRSGANVLTF.

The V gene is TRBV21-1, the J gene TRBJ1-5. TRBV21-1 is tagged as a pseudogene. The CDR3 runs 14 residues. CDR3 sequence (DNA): TGTGCCAGCCGTCGGGGGGCTAGCAATCAGCCCCAGCATTTT. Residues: CASRRGASNQPQHF.

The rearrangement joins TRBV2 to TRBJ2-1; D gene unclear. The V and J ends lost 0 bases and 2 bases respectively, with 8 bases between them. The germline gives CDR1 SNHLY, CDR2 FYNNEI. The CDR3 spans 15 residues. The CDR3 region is CASSEAQYAYNEQFF. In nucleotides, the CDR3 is TGTGCCAGCAGTGAAGCCCAGTATGCCTACAATGAGCAGTTCTTC.

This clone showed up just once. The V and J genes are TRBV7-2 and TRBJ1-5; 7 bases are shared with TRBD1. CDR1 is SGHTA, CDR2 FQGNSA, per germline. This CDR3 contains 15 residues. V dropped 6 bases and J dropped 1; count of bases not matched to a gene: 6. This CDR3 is CASSPDRRSNQPQHF. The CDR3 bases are TGTGCCAGCAGTCCGGACAGGAGGAGCAATCAGCCCCAGCATTTT.

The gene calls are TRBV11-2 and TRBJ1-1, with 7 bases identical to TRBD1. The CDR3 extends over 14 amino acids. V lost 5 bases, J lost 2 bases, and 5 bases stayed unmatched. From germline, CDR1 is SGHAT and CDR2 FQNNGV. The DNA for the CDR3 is TGTGCCAGCAGCCTTCGGGACAGAAACACTGAAGCTTTCTTT. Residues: CASSLRDRNTEAFF.

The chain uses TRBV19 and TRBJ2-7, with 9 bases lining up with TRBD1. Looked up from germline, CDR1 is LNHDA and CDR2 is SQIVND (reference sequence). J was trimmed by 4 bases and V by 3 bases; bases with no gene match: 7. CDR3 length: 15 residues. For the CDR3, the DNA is TGTGCCAGTAGTATTGCAGGGGACAGGGTGTACGAGCAGTACTTC. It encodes CASSIAGDRVYEQYF.

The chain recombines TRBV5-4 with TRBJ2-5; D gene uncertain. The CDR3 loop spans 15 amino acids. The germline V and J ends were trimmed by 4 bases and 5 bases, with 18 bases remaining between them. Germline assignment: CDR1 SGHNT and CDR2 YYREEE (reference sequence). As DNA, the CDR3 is TGTGCCAGCAGCATAAGCCAGGATAATCGGGAGACCCAGTACTTC. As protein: CASSISQDNRETQYF.

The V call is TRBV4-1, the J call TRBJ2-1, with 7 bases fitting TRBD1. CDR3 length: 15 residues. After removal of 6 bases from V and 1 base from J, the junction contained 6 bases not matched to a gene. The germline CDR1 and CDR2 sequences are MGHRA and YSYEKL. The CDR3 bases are TGCGCCAGCAGTGACAGGGTAGGGTCCTACAATGAGCAGTTCTTC. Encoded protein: CASSDRVGSYNEQFF.

The CDR3 DNA is TGTGCCAGCGGTTACGGGACAACTTACGAGCAGTACTTC. As protein: CASGYGTTYEQYF. The chain has TRBV27 and TRBJ2-7, with D maybe TRBD1 (6 bases). Trimming cost V 8 bases and J 4 bases, with 15 bases left between them. The CDR3 extends over 13 amino acids. The germline CDR1 and CDR2 sequences are MNHEY and SMNVEV (reference sequence).

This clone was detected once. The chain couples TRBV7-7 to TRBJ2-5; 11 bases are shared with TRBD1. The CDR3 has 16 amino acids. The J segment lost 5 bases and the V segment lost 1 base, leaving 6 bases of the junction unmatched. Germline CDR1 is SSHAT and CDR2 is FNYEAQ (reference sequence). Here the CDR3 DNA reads TGTGCCAGCAGCTTAGACGGGACAGGGGGTTCGGAGACCCAGTACTTC. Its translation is CASSLDGTGGSETQYF. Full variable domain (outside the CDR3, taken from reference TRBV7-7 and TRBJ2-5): GAGVSQSPRYKVTKRGQDVTLRCDPISSHATLYWYQQALGQGPEFLTYFNYEAQPDKSGLPSDRFSAERPEGSISTLTIQRTEQRDSAMYRCASSLDGTGGSETQYFGPGTRLLVL.

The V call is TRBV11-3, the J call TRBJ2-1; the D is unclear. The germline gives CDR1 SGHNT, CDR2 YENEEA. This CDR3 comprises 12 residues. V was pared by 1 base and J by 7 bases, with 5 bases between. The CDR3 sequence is CASSLGRNEQFF. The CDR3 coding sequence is TGTGCCAGCAGCTTAGGGCGGAATGAGCAGTTCTTC.

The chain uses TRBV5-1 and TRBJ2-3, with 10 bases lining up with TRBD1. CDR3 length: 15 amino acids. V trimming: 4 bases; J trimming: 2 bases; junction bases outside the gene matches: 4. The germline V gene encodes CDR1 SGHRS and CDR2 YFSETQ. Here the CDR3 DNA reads TGCGCCAGCAGCCCGACAGGGGGCAACACAGATACGCAGTATTTT. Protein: CASSPTGGNTDTQYF.

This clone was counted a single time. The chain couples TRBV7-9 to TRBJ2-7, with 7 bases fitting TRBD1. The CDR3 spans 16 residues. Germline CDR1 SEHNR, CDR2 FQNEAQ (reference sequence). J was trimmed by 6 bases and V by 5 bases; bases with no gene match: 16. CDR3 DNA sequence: TGTGCCAGCAGCCCGCCGGTACCGAGACAGGGTGGCGAGCAGTACTTC. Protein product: CASSPPVPRQGGEQYF.

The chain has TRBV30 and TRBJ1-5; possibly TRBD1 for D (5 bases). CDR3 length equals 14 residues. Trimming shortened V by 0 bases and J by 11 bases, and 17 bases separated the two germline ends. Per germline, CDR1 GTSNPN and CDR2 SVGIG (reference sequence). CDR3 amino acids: CAWSVGTGYSSQHF. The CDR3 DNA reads TGTGCCTGGAGTGTAGGTACAGGTTATAGTTCCCAGCATTTT. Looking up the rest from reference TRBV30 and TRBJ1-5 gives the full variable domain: SQTIHQWPATLVQPVGSPLSLECTVEGTSNPNLYWYRQAAGRGLQLLFYSVGIGQISSEVPQNLSASRPQDRQFILSSKKLLLSDSGFYLCAWSVGTGYSSQHFGDGTRLSIL.

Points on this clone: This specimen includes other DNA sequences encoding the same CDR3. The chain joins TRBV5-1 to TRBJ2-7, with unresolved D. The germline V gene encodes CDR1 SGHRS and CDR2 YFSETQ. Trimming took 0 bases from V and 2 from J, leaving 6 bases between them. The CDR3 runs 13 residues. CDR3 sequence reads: CASSLGGPYEQYF. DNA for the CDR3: TGCGCCAGCAGCTTGGGAGGCCCCTACGAGCAGTACTTC.

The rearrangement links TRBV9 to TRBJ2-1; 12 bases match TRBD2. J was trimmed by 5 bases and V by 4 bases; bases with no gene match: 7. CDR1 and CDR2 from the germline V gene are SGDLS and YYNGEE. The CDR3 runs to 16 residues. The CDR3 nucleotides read TGTGCCAGCAGCTCATCCCTAGCGGGAGGGAACAATGAGCAGTTCTTC. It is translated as CASSSSLAGGNNEQFF.